Below are 26 T cell receptor beta chains sequenced from a single sample in a study of cytomegalovirus exposure and HLA in healthy donors. Generated by immunoSEQ multiplex PCR, the TCRdb table keeps only in-frame clones and is missing some. Among about 330,000 clones listed, around 90% were seen once. Sequencing was done on a sample of PBMCs. The receptors here all came from a woman in her 30s in good health and CMV-seropositive.

The chain is built from TRBV25-1 and TRBJ2-3; the D is unclear. The germline V and J ends were trimmed by 5 bases and 1 base, with 7 bases remaining between them. In germline, CDR1 is MGHDK, CDR2 SYGVNS. The CDR3 extends over 13 amino acids. The CDR3 here is CASSLSGTDTQYF. DNA of the CDR3: TGTGCCAGCAGTCTCAGCGGCACAGATACGCAGTATTTT.

V is TRBV18 and J is TRBJ2-7; D is unresolved. CDR1 and CDR2 (germline): KGHSH, LQKENI. The CDR3 spans 12 residues. Trimming removed 2 bases at V and 6 bases at J, with 8 bases between. The CDR3 sequence is CASSPSTGEQYF. Here the CDR3 DNA reads TGTGCCAGCTCACCAAGCACGGGCGAGCAGTACTTC.

This chain links TRBV5-1 with TRBJ1-2; weak D call: TRBD1 (5 bases). V shed 0 bases and J shed 6 bases, with 12 bases lying between them. Germline values: CDR1 SGHRS, CDR2 YFSETQ. The CDR3 spans 14 residues. This CDR3 reads CASSLAATGDGYTF. DNA of the CDR3: TGCGCCAGCAGCTTGGCCGCAACAGGAGATGGCTACACCTTC.

The chain recombines TRBV11-3 with TRBJ2-1, with 7 bases identical to TRBD1. CDR3 length equals 17 residues. Germline CDR1 reads SGHNT; CDR2 reads YENEEA. Germline trimming cut 4 bases from V and 0 bases from J; bases unmatched to any gene: 9. The chain's CDR3 is CASSSRTGSSSYNEQFF. The DNA for the CDR3 is TGTGCCAGCAGCTCCAGGACAGGCTCTAGCTCCTACAATGAGCAGTTCTTC.

The chain has TRBV5-6 and TRBJ2-3; D is possibly TRBD2 (6 bases). Germline loops: CDR1 SGHDT, CDR2 YYEEEE. CDR3 length: 13 residues. Trimming left V 2 bases short and J 5 bases short, with 9 bases between. The CDR3 loop reads CASSLGSGDTQYF. Written as DNA, the CDR3 is TGTGCCAGCAGCTTAGGTAGCGGAGATACGCAGTATTTT.

J is TRBJ2-3 and V is TRBV29-1; D could derive from TRBD1 or TRBD2 (5 bases each). Germline CDR1 SQVTM, CDR2 ANQGSEA. The CDR3 sequence is 13 residues long. Trimming pared 4 bases from V and 2 bases from J, leaving 10 bases between. The CDR3 nucleotides read TGCAGCGTTGCCGAGGGGACCACAGATACGCAGTATTTT. Translating it yields CSVAEGTTDTQYF.

The rearrangement joins TRBV7-2 to TRBJ1-4; 9 bases line up with TRBD1. This CDR3 has 14 amino acids. V lost 5 bases, J lost 8 bases, and 6 bases stayed unmatched. The V gene's germline CDR1 is SGHTA and CDR2 FQGNSA. CDR3 protein: CASSRTGGNEKLFF. The CDR3, as DNA: TGTGCCAGCAGCCGAACAGGGGGCAACGAAAAACTGTTTTTT. The variable domain in full, with the rest retrieved from reference TRBV7-2 and TRBJ1-4, is GAGVSQSPSNKVTEKGKDVELRCDPISGHTALYWYRQSLGQGLEFLIYFQGNSAPDKSGLPSDRFSAERTGGSVSTLTIQRTQQEDSAVYLCASSRTGGNEKLFFGSGTQLSVL.

The chain combines TRBV18 with TRBJ2-3; D is undetermined. This CDR3 is 13 amino acids long. V gave up 1 base and J gave up 3 bases, with 5 bases separating them. Germline V gene data show CDR1 as KGHSH and CDR2 as LQKENI. DNA for the CDR3: TGTGCCAGCTCACCACGAGTTACAGATACGCAGTATTTT. This encodes CASSPRVTDTQYF.

This clone showed up just once. The rearrangement uses TRBV30 and TRBJ2-7; 10 nucleotides match TRBD2. Germline V gene sequence: CDR1 GTSNPN, CDR2 SVGIG (reference sequence). This CDR3 comprises 15 residues. V was clipped by 0 bases and J by 3 bases; unmatched bases: 5. The CDR3 DNA follows: TGTGCCTGGAGTGTACGTCTAGCGGGGGACTACGAGCAGTACTTC. It encodes CAWSVRLAGDYEQYF.

The CDR3 sequence: CAWSVWDRGTYEQYF. The CDR3 coding sequence is TGTGCCTGGAGTGTATGGGACAGGGGTACCTACGAGCAGTACTTC. The gene calls are TRBV30 and TRBJ2-7, with 10 bases aligning to TRBD1. Germline V lookup: CDR1 GTSNPN, CDR2 SVGIG (reference sequence). The CDR3 runs 15 residues. Unmatched junction bases numbered 4, after V lost 0 bases and J lost 2 bases.

The chain combines TRBV5-1 with TRBJ2-7; 9 bases map to TRBD2. The CDR3 loop spans 14 amino acids. Germline lookup yields CDR1 SGHRS and CDR2 YFSETQ. Trimming removed 4 bases from V and 2 bases from J; junction bases left unmatched: 4. CDR3 bases: TGCGCCAGCAGCCGGCTAGCGGGAACCTACGAGCAGTACTTC. It translates to CASSRLAGTYEQYF.

This chain uses TRBV7-6 with TRBJ2-5; D gene ambiguous. The CDR3 contains 15 residues. V dropped 2 bases and J dropped 2 bases, with 12 bases sitting between them. Germline CDR1 SGHVS, CDR2 FNYEAQ. The CDR3 is CASSLRKATQETQYF. In nucleotides, the CDR3 is TGTGCCAGCAGCTTAAGGAAGGCCACTCAAGAGACCCAGTACTTC.

Note on this clone: The sample holds other DNA sequences that translate to the same CDR3. The rearrangement joins TRBV27 to TRBJ2-7; tentatively, D is TRBD1 (6 bases). Trimming cost V 6 bases and J 2 bases, with 11 bases left between them. Germline V lookup: CDR1 MNHEY, CDR2 SMNVEV (reference sequence). CDR3 length: 13 amino acids. CDR3 sequence (DNA): TGTGCCAGCAGCCGGGACACGACCTACGAGCAGTACTTC. Translating it yields CASSRDTTYEQYF.

The chain links TRBV9 to TRBJ2-1; 10 bases agree with TRBD1. The germline CDR1 and CDR2 sequences are SGDLS and YYNGEE. The CDR3 has 16 residues. The V segment lost 3 bases and the J segment 4 bases; nucleotides outside the gene matches: 7. The DNA for the CDR3 is TGTGCCAGCAGCGCAATGACAGGGGGCGCATACAATGAGCAGTTCTTC. It encodes CASSAMTGGAYNEQFF. Using reference TRBV9 and TRBJ2-1 for the parts outside the CDR3, the full variable domain is DSGVTQTPKHLITATGQRVTLRCSPRSGDLSVYWYQQSLDQGLQFLIQYYNGEERAKGNILERFSAQQFPDLHSELNLSSLELGDSALYFCASSAMTGGAYNEQFFGPGTRLTVL.

This chain connects TRBV6-1 to TRBJ2-7, with TRBD1 matching over 9 bases. The CDR3 extends over 16 amino acids. Germline CDR1 reads MNHNS; CDR2 reads SASEGT. The trim removed 1 base at V and 3 bases at J, leaving 7 bases unmatched. DNA of the CDR3: TGTGCCAGCAGTGAAGGTTCGGGGACAGGGAGCTACGAGCAGTACTTC. This sequence encodes CASSEGSGTGSYEQYF.

This sequence joins TRBV5-6 and TRBJ2-1, with D perhaps matching TRBD2 (5 bases). This CDR3 region has 17 residues. Germline assignment: CDR1 SGHDT and CDR2 YYEEEE. Trimming took off 3 bases at V and 0 bases at J, with 16 bases between the two ends. The CDR3 DNA follows: TGTGCCAGCAGCTCGCGCCCGAAAGCGGTCTCCTACAATGAGCAGTTCTTC. The encoded protein is CASSSRPKAVSYNEQFF. The complete variable domain, with remaining parts taken from reference TRBV5-6 and TRBJ2-1, reads DAGVTQSPTHLIKTRGQQVTLRCSPKSGHDTVSWYQQALGQGPQFIFQYYEEEERQRGNFPDRFSGHQFPNYSSELNVNALLLGDSALYLCASSSRPKAVSYNEQFFGPGTRLTVL.

This chain uses TRBV5-4 with TRBJ2-7, with D possibly matching TRBD2 (6 bases). Per the germline V gene, CDR1 is SGHNT and CDR2 is YYREEE (reference sequence). The CDR3 runs 15 residues. Trimming stripped 0 bases from V and 4 bases from J, with 14 bases between. CDR3 region: CASSLGSRGGYEQYF. CDR3 nucleotides: TGTGCCAGCAGCTTGGGGAGTCGGGGAGGATACGAGCAGTACTTC.

CDR3 DNA: TGTGCCAGCAGCGTAGAGACTAGCTCAGCGCAGTATTTT. Residues: CASSVETSSAQYF. The rearrangement uses TRBV9 and TRBJ2-3; TRBD2 matches at 7 bases. Germline lookup yields CDR1 SGDLS and CDR2 YYNGEE. The CDR3 loop spans 13 amino acids. Germline trimming cut 0 bases from V and 10 bases from J; bases unmatched to any gene: 5.

The chain uses TRBV6-1 and TRBJ2-7, with a weak D call TRBD1 (5 bases). Trimming shortened V by 6 bases and J by 2 bases, and 17 bases separated the two germline ends. The germline V gene encodes CDR1 MNHNS and CDR2 SASEGT. This CDR3 has 15 residues. CDR3: CASRETVSLTYEQYF. CDR3 sequence (DNA): TGTGCCAGCAGAGAGACAGTTTCCCTGACCTACGAGCAGTACTTC.

This clone was detected only a few times. The J gene is TRBJ1-1, the V gene TRBV25-1; D might be TRBD1 (5 bases). From germline, CDR1 is MGHDK and CDR2 SYGVNS. Trimming cost V 4 bases and J 2 bases, with 8 bases left between them. The CDR3 length is 13 residues. CDR3 in amino acids: CASSVGGNTEAFF. CDR3 DNA: TGTGCCAGCAGTGTGGGGGGAAACACTGAAGCTTTCTTT.

The chain joins TRBV7-9 to TRBJ2-1; 8 bases are a match to TRBD2. Per germline, CDR1 SEHNR and CDR2 FQNEAQ (reference sequence). J was trimmed by 8 bases and V by 2 bases; bases with no gene match: 2. This CDR3 is 13 amino acids long. The CDR3 loop is CASSLMGLDEQFF. The CDR3 DNA follows: TGTGCCAGCAGCTTAATGGGACTAGATGAGCAGTTCTTC.

The V call is TRBV7-3, the J call TRBJ2-7; D call uncertain. V dropped 5 bases and J dropped 3 bases, with 11 bases sitting between them. CDR3 length equals 13 residues. Germline values: CDR1 SGHTA, CDR2 FQGTGA. Here the CDR3 DNA reads TGTGCCAGCAGCCTATTATGGGGCTACGAGCAGTACTTC. This gives the protein CASSLLWGYEQYF. Full variable domain (missing parts from reference TRBV7-3 and TRBJ2-7): GAGVSQTPSNKVTEKGKYVELRCDPISGHTALYWYRQSLGQGPEFLIYFQGTGAADDSGLPNDRFFAVRPEGSVSTLKIQRTERGDSAVYLCASSLLWGYEQYFGPGTRLTVT.

The chain has TRBV2 and TRBJ1-3, with TRBD1 identical over 7 bases. The CDR3 consists of 14 residues. CDR1 and CDR2 (germline): SNHLY, FYNNEI. With V trimmed by 7 bases and J by 0 bases, 3 bases remained unmatched. This CDR3 reads CASIAGGSGNTIYF. The CDR3 nucleotides are TGTGCCAGCATAGCAGGGGGCTCTGGAAACACCATATATTTT. Based on the CDR3 plus reference TRBV2 and TRBJ1-3, the full variable domain is EPEVTQTPSHQVTQMGQEVILRCVPISNHLYFYWYRQILGQKVEFLVSFYNNEISEKSEIFDDQFSVERPDGSNFTLKIRSTKLEDSAMYFCASIAGGSGNTIYFGEGSWLTVV.

The chain carries TRBV5-4 and TRBJ1-1, with TRBD1 matching 9 bases. Germline trimming cut 4 bases from V and 1 base from J; bases unmatched to any gene: 5. CDR1 and CDR2 from the germline V gene are SGHNT and YYREEE (reference sequence). CDR3 length: 15 amino acids. The CDR3 reads CASSPRTGENTEAFF. The DNA for the CDR3 is TGTGCCAGCAGCCCCCGGACAGGGGAGAACACTGAAGCTTTCTTT.

The gene calls are TRBV11-1 and TRBJ2-5, with TRBD1 matching over 8 bases. The CDR3 sequence is 15 residues long. Germline CDR1 reads SGHAT; CDR2 reads FQDESV (reference sequence). The J segment lost 0 bases and the V segment lost 5 bases, leaving 5 bases of the junction unmatched. This chain's CDR3 is CASSRTGGYQETQYF. DNA for the CDR3: TGTGCCAGCAGCCGCACAGGGGGGTACCAAGAGACCCAGTACTTC.

CDR3 residues: CAWSDEDTPNQPQHF. For the CDR3, the DNA is TGTGCCTGGAGCGACGAAGACACGCCAAATCAGCCCCAGCATTTT. This chain uses TRBV30 with TRBJ1-5, with no clear D. Germline-derived CDR1 and CDR2 are GTSNPN and SVGIG (reference sequence). V lost 3 bases and J 4 bases, leaving 16 bases between the germline ends. This CDR3 has 15 residues. The entire variable domain, with the rest obtained from reference TRBV30 and TRBJ1-5, is as follows: SQTIHQWPATLVQPVGSPLSLECTVEGTSNPNLYWYRQAAGRGLQLLFYSVGIGQISSEVPQNLSASRPQDRQFILSSKKLLLSDSGFYLCAWSDEDTPNQPQHFGDGTRLSIL.